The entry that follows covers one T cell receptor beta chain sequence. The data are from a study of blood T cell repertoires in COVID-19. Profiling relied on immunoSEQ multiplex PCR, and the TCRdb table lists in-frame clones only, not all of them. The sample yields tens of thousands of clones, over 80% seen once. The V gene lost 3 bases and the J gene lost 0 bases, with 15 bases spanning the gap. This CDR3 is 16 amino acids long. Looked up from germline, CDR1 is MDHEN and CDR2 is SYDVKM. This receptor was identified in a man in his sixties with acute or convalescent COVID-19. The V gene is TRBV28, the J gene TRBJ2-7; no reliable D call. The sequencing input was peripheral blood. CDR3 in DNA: TGTGCCAGCAGTTTCGTGTCCGACACCTTCTCCTACGAGCAGTACTTC. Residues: CASSFVSDTFSYEQYF. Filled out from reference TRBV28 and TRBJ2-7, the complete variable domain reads DVKVTQSSRYLVKRTGEKVFLECVQDMDHENMFWYRQDPGLGLRLIYFSYDVKMKEKGDIPEGYSVSREKKERFSLILESASTNQTSMYLCASSFVSDTFSYEQYFGPGTRLTVT.